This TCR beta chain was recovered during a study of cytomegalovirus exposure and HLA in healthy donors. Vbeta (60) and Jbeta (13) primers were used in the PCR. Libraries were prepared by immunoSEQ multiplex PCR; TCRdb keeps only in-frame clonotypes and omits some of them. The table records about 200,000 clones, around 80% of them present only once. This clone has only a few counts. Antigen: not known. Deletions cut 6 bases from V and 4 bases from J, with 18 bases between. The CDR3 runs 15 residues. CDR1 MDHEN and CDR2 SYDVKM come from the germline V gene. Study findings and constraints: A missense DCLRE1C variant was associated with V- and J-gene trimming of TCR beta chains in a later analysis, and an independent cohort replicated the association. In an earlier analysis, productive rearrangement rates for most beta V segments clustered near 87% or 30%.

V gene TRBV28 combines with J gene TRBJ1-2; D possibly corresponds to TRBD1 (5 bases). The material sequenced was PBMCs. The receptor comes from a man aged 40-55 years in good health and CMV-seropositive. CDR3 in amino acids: CASSPGDDRTYGYTF. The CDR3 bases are TGTGCCAGCAGCCCAGGTGATGACAGAACCTATGGCTACACCTTC.